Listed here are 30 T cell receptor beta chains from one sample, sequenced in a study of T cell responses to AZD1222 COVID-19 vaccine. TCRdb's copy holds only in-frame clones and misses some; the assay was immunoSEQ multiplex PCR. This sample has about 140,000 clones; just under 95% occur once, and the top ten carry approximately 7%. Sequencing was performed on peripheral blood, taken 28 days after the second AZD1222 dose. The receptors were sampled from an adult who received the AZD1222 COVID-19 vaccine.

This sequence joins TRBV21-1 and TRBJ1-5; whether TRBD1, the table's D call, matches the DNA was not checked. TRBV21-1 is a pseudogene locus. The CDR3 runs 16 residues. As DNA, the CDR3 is TGTGCCAGCAGCAAAGTCCCCAGGGGAGAAGGCCAGCCCCAGCATTTT. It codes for CASSKVPRGEGQPQHF.

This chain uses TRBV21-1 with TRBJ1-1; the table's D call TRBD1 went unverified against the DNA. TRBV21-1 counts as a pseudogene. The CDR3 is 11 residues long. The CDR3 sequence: CASSRGSEAFF. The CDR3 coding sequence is TGTGCCAGCAGCAGGGGCTCTGAAGCTTTCTTT.

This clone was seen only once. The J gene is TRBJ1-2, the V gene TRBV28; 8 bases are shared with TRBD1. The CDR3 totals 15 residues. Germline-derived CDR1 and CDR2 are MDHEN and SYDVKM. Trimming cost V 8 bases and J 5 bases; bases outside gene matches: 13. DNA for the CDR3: TGTGCCAGCCTGCATGGACAGGGTGTGTGGTATGGCTACACCTTC. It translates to CASLHGQGVWYGYTF.

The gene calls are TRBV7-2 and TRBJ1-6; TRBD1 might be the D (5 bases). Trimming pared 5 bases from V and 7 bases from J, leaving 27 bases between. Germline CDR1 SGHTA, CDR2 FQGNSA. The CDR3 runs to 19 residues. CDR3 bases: TGTGCCAGCAGCGAGCCGCCGGGACCCTTGAGGAGATTGAATTCACCCCTCCACTTT. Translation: CASSEPPGPLRRLNSPLHF. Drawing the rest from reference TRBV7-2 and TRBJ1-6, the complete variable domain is GAGVSQSPSNKVTEKGKDVELRCDPISGHTALYWYRQSLGQGLEFLIYFQGNSAPDKSGLPSDRFSAERTGGSVSTLTIQRTQQEDSAVYLCASSEPPGPLRRLNSPLHFGNGTRLTVT.

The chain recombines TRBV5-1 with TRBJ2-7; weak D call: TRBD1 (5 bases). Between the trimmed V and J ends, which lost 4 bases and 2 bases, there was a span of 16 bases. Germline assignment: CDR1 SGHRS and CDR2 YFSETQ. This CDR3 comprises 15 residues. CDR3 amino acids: CASSLPDRPTYEQYF. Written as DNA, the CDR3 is TGCGCCAGCAGCCTACCAGACAGACCTACCTACGAGCAGTACTTC.

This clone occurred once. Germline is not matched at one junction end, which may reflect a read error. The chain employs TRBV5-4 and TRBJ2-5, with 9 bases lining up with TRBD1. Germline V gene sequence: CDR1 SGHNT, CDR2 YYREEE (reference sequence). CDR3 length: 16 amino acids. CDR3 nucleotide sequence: TGTGCCAGCAGCTTGGGACAGGGGGAGCTCCAACAGACCCAGTACTTC. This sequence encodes CASSLGQGELQQTQYF. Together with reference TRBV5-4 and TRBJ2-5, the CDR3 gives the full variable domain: ETGVTQSPTHLIKTRGQQVTLRCSSQSGHNTVSWYQQALGQGPQFIFQYYREEENGRGNFPPRFSGLQFPNYSSELNVNALELDDSALYLCASSLGQGELQQTQYFGPGTRLLVL.

The CDR3 region has the DNA TGTGCCAGCAGCTCCGAATATCCACTAGGCGAGCAGTTCTTC. This gives the protein CASSSEYPLGEQFF. The rearrangement uses TRBV5-8 and TRBJ2-1, with a tentative D call TRBD2 (5 bases). Germline loops: CDR1 SGHTS, CDR2 YDEGEE. V was pared by 3 bases and J by 10 bases, with 17 bases between. The CDR3 spans 14 residues.

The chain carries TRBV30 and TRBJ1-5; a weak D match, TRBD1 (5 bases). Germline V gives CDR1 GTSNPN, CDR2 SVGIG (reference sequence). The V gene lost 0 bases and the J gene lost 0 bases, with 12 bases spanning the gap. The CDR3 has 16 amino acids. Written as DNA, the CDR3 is TGTGCCTGGAGTGTACCCTGGGGGGGTAGCAATCAGCCCCAGCATTTT. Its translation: CAWSVPWGGSNQPQHF.

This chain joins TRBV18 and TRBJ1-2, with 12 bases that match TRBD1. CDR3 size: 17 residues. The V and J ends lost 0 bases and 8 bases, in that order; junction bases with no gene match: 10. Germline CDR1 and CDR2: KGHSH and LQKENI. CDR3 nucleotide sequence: TGTGCCAGCTCACCACCCGGGACAGGGGGCGCGGATAAGGGCTACACCTTC. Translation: CASSPPGTGGADKGYTF.

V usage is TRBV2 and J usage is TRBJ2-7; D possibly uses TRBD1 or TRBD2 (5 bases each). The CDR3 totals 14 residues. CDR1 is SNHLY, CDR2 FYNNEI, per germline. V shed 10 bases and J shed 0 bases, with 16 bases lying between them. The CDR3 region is CATRGTESSYEQYF. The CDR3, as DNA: TGTGCCACCAGAGGGACGGAGAGCTCCTACGAGCAGTACTTC. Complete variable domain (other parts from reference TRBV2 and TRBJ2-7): EPEVTQTPSHQVTQMGQEVILRCVPISNHLYFYWYRQILGQKVEFLVSFYNNEISEKSEIFDDQFSVERPDGSNFTLKIRSTKLEDSAMYFCATRGTESSYEQYFGPGTRLTVT.

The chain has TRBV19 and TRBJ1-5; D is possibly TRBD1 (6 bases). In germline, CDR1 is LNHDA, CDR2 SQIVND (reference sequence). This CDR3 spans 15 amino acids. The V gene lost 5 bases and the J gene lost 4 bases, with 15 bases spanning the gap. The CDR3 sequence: CASSETGIGNQPQHF. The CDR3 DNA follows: TGTGCCAGTAGTGAAACAGGGATAGGGAATCAGCCCCAGCATTTT.

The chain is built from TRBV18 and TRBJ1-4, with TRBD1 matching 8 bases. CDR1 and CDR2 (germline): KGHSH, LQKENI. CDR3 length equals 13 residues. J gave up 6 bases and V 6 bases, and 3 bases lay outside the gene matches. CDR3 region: CASSRGQDEKLFF. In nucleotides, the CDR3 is TGTGCCAGCTCGCGGGGACAGGATGAAAAACTGTTTTTT.

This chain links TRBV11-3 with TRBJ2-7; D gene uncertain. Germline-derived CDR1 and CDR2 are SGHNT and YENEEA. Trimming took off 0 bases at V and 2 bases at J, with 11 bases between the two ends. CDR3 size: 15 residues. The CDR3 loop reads CASSLDVAVPYEQYF. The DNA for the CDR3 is TGTGCCAGCAGCTTAGATGTGGCGGTCCCCTACGAGCAGTACTTC.

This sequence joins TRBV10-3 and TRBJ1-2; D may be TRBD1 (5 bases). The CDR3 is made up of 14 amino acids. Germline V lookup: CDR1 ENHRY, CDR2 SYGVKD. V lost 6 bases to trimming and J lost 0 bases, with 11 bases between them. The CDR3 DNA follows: TGTGCCATCAGGTTGGGACTGGCTAACTATGGCTACACCTTC. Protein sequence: CAIRLGLANYGYTF.

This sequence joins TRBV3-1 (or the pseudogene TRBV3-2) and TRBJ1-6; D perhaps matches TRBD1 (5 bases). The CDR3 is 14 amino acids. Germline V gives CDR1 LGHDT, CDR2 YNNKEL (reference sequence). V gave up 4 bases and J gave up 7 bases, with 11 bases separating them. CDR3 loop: CASSPRWGNSPLHF. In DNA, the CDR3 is TGTGCCAGCAGCCCGAGGTGGGGGAATTCACCCCTCCACTTT.

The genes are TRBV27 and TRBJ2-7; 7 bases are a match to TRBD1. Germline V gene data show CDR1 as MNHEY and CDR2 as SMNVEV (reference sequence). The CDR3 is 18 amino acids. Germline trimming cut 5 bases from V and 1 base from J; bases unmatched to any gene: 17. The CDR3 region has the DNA TGTGCCAGCAGTCCTACGAGTTTGGGTGGGACAGAATCCTACGAGCAGTACTTC. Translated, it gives CASSPTSLGGTESYEQYF.

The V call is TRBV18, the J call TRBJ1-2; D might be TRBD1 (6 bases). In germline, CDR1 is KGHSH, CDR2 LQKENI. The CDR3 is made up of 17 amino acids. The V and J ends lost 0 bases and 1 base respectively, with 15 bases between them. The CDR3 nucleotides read TGTGCCAGCTCACCACCTAACGGACAGCTTTATAACTATGGCTACACCTTC. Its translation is CASSPPNGQLYNYGYTF.

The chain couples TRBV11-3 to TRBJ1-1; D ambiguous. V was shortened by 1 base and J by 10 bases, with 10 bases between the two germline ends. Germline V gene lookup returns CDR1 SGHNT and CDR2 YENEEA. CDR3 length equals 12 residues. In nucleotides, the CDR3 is TGTGCCAGCAGCTTAGGTTTTGGTTTAGCTTTCTTT. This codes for CASSLGFGLAFF.

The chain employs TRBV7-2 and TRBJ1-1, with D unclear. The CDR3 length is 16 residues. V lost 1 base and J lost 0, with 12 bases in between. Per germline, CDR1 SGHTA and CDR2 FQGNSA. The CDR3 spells CASSLVQRHMNTEAFF. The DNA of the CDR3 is TGTGCCAGCAGCTTAGTGCAGCGACACATGAACACTGAAGCTTTCTTT.

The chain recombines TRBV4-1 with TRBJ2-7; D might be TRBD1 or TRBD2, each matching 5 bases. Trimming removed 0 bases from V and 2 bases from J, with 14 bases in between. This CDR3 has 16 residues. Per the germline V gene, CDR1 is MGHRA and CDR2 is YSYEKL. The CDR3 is CASSQEGWDRTYEQYF. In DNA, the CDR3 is TGCGCCAGCAGCCAAGAGGGGTGGGACCGAACCTACGAGCAGTACTTC.

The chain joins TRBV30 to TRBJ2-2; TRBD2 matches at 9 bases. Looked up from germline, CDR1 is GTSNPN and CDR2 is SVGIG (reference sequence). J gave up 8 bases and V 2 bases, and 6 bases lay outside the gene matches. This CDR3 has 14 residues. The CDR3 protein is CAWSFSGGVGELFF. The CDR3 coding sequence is TGTGCCTGGAGTTTTAGCGGGGGTGTAGGGGAGCTGTTTTTT.

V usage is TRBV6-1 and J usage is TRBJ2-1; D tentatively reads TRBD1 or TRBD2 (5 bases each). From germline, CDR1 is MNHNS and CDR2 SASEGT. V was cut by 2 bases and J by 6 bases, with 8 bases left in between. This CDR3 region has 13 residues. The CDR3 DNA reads TGTGCCAGCAGTGAAATTGGGGGCAATGAGCAGTTCTTC. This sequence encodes CASSEIGGNEQFF.

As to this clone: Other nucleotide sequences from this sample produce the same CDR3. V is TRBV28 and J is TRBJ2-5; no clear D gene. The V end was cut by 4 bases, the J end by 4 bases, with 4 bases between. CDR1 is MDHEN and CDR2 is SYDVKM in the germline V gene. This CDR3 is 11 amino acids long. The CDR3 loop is CASSSRETQYF. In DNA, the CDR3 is TGTGCCAGCAGTTCGCGAGAGACCCAGTACTTC.

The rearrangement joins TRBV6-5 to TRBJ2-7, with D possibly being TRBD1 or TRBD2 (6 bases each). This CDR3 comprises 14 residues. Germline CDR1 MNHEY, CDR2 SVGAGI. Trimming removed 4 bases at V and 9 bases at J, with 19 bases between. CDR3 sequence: CASSSPPPGAVQYF. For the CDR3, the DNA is TGTGCCAGCAGTTCACCCCCCCCGGGGGCAGTGCAGTACTTC.

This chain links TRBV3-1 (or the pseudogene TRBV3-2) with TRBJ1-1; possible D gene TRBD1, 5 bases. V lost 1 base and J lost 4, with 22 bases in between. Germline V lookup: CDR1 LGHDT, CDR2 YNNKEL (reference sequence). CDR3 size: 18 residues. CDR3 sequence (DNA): TGTGCCAGCAGCCAAGTATTTAGGGACCCCCGGTCGGGCACTGAAGCTTTCTTT. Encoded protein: CASSQVFRDPRSGTEAFF.

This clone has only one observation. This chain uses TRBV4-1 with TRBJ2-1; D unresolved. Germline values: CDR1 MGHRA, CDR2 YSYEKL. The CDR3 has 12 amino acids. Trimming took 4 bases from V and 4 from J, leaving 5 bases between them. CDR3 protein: CASSRTYNEQFF. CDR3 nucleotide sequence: TGCGCCAGCAGCCGAACGTACAATGAGCAGTTCTTC.

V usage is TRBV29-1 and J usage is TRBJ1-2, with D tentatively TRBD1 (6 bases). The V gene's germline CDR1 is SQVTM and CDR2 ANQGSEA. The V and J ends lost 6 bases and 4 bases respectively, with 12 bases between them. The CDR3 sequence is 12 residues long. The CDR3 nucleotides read TGCAGCGTGCGATCAGGGGTCTATGGCTACACCTTC. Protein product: CSVRSGVYGYTF.

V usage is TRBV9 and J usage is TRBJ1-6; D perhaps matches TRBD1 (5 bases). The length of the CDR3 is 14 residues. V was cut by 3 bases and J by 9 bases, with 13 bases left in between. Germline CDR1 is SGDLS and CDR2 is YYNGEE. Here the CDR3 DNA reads TGTGCCAGCAGCGCATCCCAGGGATTTTCACCCCTCCACTTT. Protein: CASSASQGFSPLHF.

CDR3 amino acids: CASSSQGSSVGEQFF. CDR3 sequence (DNA): TGCGCCAGCAGCTCACAGGGTAGTAGCGTCGGTGAGCAGTTCTTC. The genes are TRBV5-1 and TRBJ2-1; possible D gene TRBD1, 6 bases. CDR3 length: 15 amino acids. The germline CDR1 and CDR2 sequences are SGHRS and YFSETQ. The V gene lost 3 bases and the J gene lost 9 bases, with 19 bases spanning the gap.

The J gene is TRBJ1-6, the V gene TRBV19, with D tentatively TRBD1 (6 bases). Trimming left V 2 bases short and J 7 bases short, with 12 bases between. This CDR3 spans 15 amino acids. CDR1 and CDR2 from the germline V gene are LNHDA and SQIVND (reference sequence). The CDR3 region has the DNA TGTGCCAGTAGTATATTTGGGGGCACCAATTCACCCCTCCACTTT. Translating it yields CASSIFGGTNSPLHF. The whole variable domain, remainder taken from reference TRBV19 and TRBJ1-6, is DGGITQSPKYLFRKEGQNVTLSCEQNLNHDAMYWYRQDPGQGLRLIYYSQIVNDFQKGDIAEGYSVSREKKESFPLTVTSAQKNPTAFYLCASSIFGGTNSPLHFGNGTRLTVT.